Below are 26 T cell receptor beta chains sequenced from a single sample in a study of CD8+ T cells in alopecia areata. As to treatment: oral pan-JAK inhibitor, 5-10 mg twice daily. Sequencing templates came from extracted RNA that was reverse transcribed into cDNA. Using immunoSEQ multiplex PCR, the repertoire was profiled, and TCRdb retains in-frame clones only, with some absent. The table shows 87,000 or so clones, with about 70% occurring only once. The sequenced sample was CD8+ T cells sorted from blood, obtained between weeks 43 and 45, from a patient treated with tofacitinib. The receptors were sampled from a human donor with alopecia areata.

The J gene is TRBJ1-5, the V gene TRBV30; D may be TRBD1 (5 bases). V lost 3 bases and J lost 5, with 11 bases in between. Germline lookup yields CDR1 GTSNPN and CDR2 SVGIG (reference sequence). The CDR3 runs 13 residues. This CDR3 reads CAWRAGGDQPQHF. The CDR3 DNA reads TGTGCCTGGAGGGCCGGAGGGGATCAGCCCCAGCATTTT.

The chain combines TRBV27 with TRBJ1-4, with D perhaps TRBD1 (5 bases). V was clipped by 6 bases and J by 4 bases, with 15 bases between them. The CDR3 covers 15 residues. In germline, CDR1 is MNHEY, CDR2 SMNVEV (reference sequence). Here the CDR3 reads CASRPRGADNEKLFF. In nucleotides, the CDR3 is TGTGCCAGCAGACCTCGAGGGGCTGATAATGAAAAACTGTTTTTT.

This chain joins TRBV13 and TRBJ1-1, with D possibly being TRBD1 (5 bases). This CDR3 has 18 amino acids. With 5 bases removed from V and 2 bases from J, the gap between germline ends came to 24 bases. Germline V CDR1 and CDR2: PRHDT, FYEKMQ (reference sequence). The CDR3 is CASSPGPPASGANTEAFF. Written as DNA, the CDR3 is TGTGCCAGCAGCCCCGGACCGCCCGCCAGTGGGGCTAACACTGAAGCTTTCTTT.

This chain connects TRBV29-1 to TRBJ2-5; D not certain. The DNA end favors TRBJ2-7, so the J call may be wrong. This CDR3 region has 11 residues. Germline CDR1 is SQVTM and CDR2 is ANQGSEA. The CDR3 is CSVELDYEQYF. The DNA of the CDR3 is TGCAGCGTTGAACTTGACTACGAGCAGTACTTC.

This chain uses TRBV30 with TRBJ2-7, with D unresolved. The CDR3 sequence is 13 residues long. Germline V CDR1 and CDR2: GTSNPN, SVGIG (reference sequence). Trimming took off 4 bases at V and 0 bases at J, with 10 bases between the two ends. CDR3 region: CAWTSSPSYEQYF. CDR3 bases: TGTGCCTGGACTAGTTCCCCCTCCTACGAGCAGTACTTC.

The chain links TRBV27 to TRBJ2-3; D gene uncertain. The CDR3 is 13 amino acids. CDR1 is MNHEY, CDR2 SMNVEV, per germline (reference sequence). V lost 6 bases and J lost 2, with 9 bases in between. The CDR3 sequence: CASSQTSTDTQYF. CDR3 sequence (DNA): TGTGCCAGCAGCCAAACCTCCACAGATACGCAGTATTTT.

V usage is TRBV11-3 and J usage is TRBJ2-2; 8 bases map to TRBD2. This CDR3 spans 18 amino acids. Germline values: CDR1 SGHNT, CDR2 YENEEA. The trim removed 5 bases at V and 4 bases at J, leaving 15 bases unmatched. The CDR3 sequence: CASSPYPLREGGTGELFF. The CDR3 DNA reads TGTGCCAGCAGCCCATACCCCCTCCGGGAGGGGGGCACCGGGGAGCTGTTTTTT.

V gene TRBV7-9 combines with J gene TRBJ2-1; TRBD2 agrees at 11 bases. The V segment lost 5 bases and the J segment 12 bases; nucleotides outside the gene matches: 6. Germline assignment: CDR1 SEHNR and CDR2 FQNEAQ (reference sequence). The CDR3 spans 13 residues. CDR3 in amino acids: CASSDSGGAGQFF. The CDR3, as DNA: TGTGCCAGCAGCGATAGCGGGGGGGCTGGGCAGTTCTTC.

The CDR3 loop reads CASSSDRGLNTEAFF. CDR3 DNA: TGTGCCAGCTCATCCGACAGGGGGCTGAACACTGAAGCTTTCTTT. V is TRBV18 and J is TRBJ1-1; the match to TRBD1 covers 10 bases. This CDR3 is built from 15 residues. J was trimmed by 0 bases and V by 5 bases; bases with no gene match: 3. Germline values: CDR1 KGHSH, CDR2 LQKENI.

This chain links TRBV30 with TRBJ2-7; weak D call: TRBD1 (6 bases). Germline-derived CDR1 and CDR2 are GTSNPN and SVGIG (reference sequence). This CDR3 region has 14 residues. Trimming removed 2 bases from V and 0 bases from J, with 11 bases in between. Here the CDR3 DNA reads TGTGCCTGGAGTAGACCGGACAGCTCCTACGAGCAGTACTTC. This encodes CAWSRPDSSYEQYF.

This clone showed up just once. This chain links TRBV25-1 with TRBJ1-2; D call uncertain. The CDR3 runs to 13 residues. V shed 10 bases and J shed 0 bases, with 12 bases lying between them. Germline loops: CDR1 MGHDK, CDR2 SYGVNS. CDR3 in DNA: TGTGCCACCTCAGCCGCAACTAACTATGGCTACACCTTC. It is translated as CATSAATNYGYTF.

The rearrangement joins TRBV13 to TRBJ1-5; TRBD1 matches 7 bases. After removal of 4 bases from V and 8 bases from J, the junction contained 5 bases not matched to a gene. This CDR3 is built from 13 residues. Germline V gene data show CDR1 as PRHDT and CDR2 as FYEKMQ (reference sequence). The CDR3 loop is CASSSDRREPQHF. The CDR3 DNA follows: TGTGCCAGCAGCTCGGACAGGCGGGAGCCCCAGCATTTT.

The gene calls are TRBV12-5 and TRBJ2-3; TRBD2 might be the D (6 bases). The length of the CDR3 is 16 residues. The germline V and J ends were trimmed by 7 bases and 6 bases, with 23 bases remaining between them. Germline V gene data show CDR1 as LGHNT and CDR2 as FRNRAP. CDR3 sequence reads: CASVPWAEGRGDTQYF. In DNA form, the CDR3 reads TGTGCTAGTGTTCCCTGGGCGGAGGGGCGAGGGGATACGCAGTATTTT. Combining the CDR3 with reference TRBV12-5 and TRBJ2-3 gives the whole variable domain DARVTQTPRHKVTEMGQEVTMRCQPILGHNTVFWYRQTMMQGLELLAYFRNRAPLDDSGMPKDRFSAEMPDATLATLKIQPSEPRDSAVYFCASVPWAEGRGDTQYFGPGTRLTVL.

V and J are TRBV19 and TRBJ1-1; 9 bases fit TRBD1. CDR1 is LNHDA, CDR2 SQIVND, per germline (reference sequence). The CDR3 is 17 amino acids. V was pared by 3 bases and J by 3 bases, with 11 bases of the junction left unmatched. For the CDR3, the DNA is TGTGCCAGTAGTATCCGGGACAGGGCGAGGGGGGACACTGAAGCTTTCTTT. Its protein is CASSIRDRARGDTEAFF.

The chain links TRBV19 to TRBJ2-7, with D possibly called TRBD1 or TRBD2 (6 bases each). With 3 bases removed from V and 5 bases from J, the gap between germline ends came to 14 bases. This CDR3 is 14 amino acids long. Germline V gene sequence: CDR1 LNHDA, CDR2 SQIVND (reference sequence). The chain's CDR3 is CASSIGGLDNEQYF. CDR3 sequence (DNA): TGTGCCAGTAGTATTGGGGGGCTGGATAACGAGCAGTACTTC.

The chain is built from TRBV9 and TRBJ2-7; D gene unclear. This CDR3 is built from 15 residues. V lost 4 bases, J lost 1 base, and 15 bases lay in between. CDR1 and CDR2 (germline): SGDLS, YYNGEE. In DNA, the CDR3 is TGTGCCAGCAGCACCGCTGGAGACACTTCCTACGAGCAGTACTTC. Translated: CASSTAGDTSYEQYF.

This clone was detected only a few times. The chain couples TRBV27 to TRBJ1-1, with 10 bases aligning to TRBD1. The CDR3 sequence is 15 residues long. V was pared by 1 base and J by 3 bases, with 2 bases of the junction left unmatched. Germline CDR1 is MNHEY and CDR2 is SMNVEV (reference sequence). CDR3 sequence (DNA): TGTGCCAGCAGTTTATTGGGGACAGGGGACACTGAAGCTTTCTTT. This codes for CASSLLGTGDTEAFF.

As for this clone: A read error may account for a junction end that differs from germline. J is TRBJ1-1 and V is TRBV5-6; unclear D gene. Germline lookup yields CDR1 SGHDT and CDR2 YYEEEE. The CDR3 is made up of 13 amino acids. The CDR3 DNA reads as TGTGCCAGCAGTTGGAGCGGTTCGTGGGAACTCCGCTTT. Translated: CASSWSGSWELRF.

The CDR3 DNA reads TGTGCCAGCAGTTACTCCGGGTCACTGAACACTGAAGCTTTCTTT. The encoded protein is CASSYSGSLNTEAFF. This chain links TRBV6-5 with TRBJ1-1; D uncertain. This CDR3 is 15 amino acids long. Germline V gene sequence: CDR1 MNHEY, CDR2 SVGAGI. Trimming removed 0 bases at V and 0 bases at J, with 8 bases between.

This clone was counted only a few times. CDR3 nucleotides: TGTGCCAGCAGCTCCGGACAGCAAGAGACCCAGTACTTC. Amino acid sequence: CASSSGQQETQYF. The chain links TRBV7-7 to TRBJ2-5; maybe TRBD1 (6 bases). This CDR3 contains 13 residues. Germline V gene lookup returns CDR1 SSHAT and CDR2 FNYEAQ (reference sequence). V was trimmed by 4 bases and J by 2 bases, leaving 8 bases between them.

The genes are TRBV6-6 and TRBJ2-2; D is perhaps TRBD1 or TRBD2 (6 bases each). V shed 4 bases and J shed 3 bases, with 15 bases lying between them. The CDR3 spans 16 residues. Germline V gene sequence: CDR1 MNHNY, CDR2 SVGAGI (reference sequence). CDR3: CASSSFGGPDTGELFF. The CDR3 bases are TGTGCCAGCAGTTCTTTTGGGGGGCCTGACACCGGGGAGCTGTTTTTT.

This chain links TRBV28 with TRBJ1-5; perhaps TRBD1 as D (5 bases). Trimming pared 2 bases from V and 2 bases from J, leaving 13 bases between. Germline V gives CDR1 MDHEN, CDR2 SYDVKM. The CDR3 covers 16 residues. The DNA for the CDR3 is TGTGCCAGCAGTTTACTTGGGGGTATTGGCAATCAGCCCCAGCATTTT. Its protein is CASSLLGGIGNQPQHF.

The rearrangement links TRBV6-5 to TRBJ2-1; D is possibly TRBD1 (6 bases). CDR1 is MNHEY, CDR2 SVGAGI, per germline. The CDR3 has 15 residues. Trimming pared 6 bases from V and 4 bases from J, leaving 16 bases between. The CDR3 DNA is TGTGCCAGCAGCTTGCAGGACAGTCAATACAATGAGCAGTTCTTC. It translates to CASSLQDSQYNEQFF.

The chain uses TRBV6-1 and TRBJ2-2; TRBD2 might be the D (5 bases). Germline loops: CDR1 MNHNS, CDR2 SASEGT. The V end lost 9 bases, the J end lost 9 bases, and 14 bases lay between the germline ends. This CDR3 has 12 amino acids. The CDR3, as DNA: TGTGCCAGTCTGGAGGCGAGCAGGGAGCTGTTTTTT. This encodes CASLEASRELFF.

The gene calls are TRBV6-5 and TRBJ2-1; TRBD2 matches at 11 bases. Trimming removed 2 bases from V and 5 bases from J; junction bases left unmatched: 5. Germline V gene sequence: CDR1 MNHEY, CDR2 SVGAGI. The CDR3 has 16 residues. CDR3 residues: CASSYPTSGANNEQFF. The CDR3 nucleotides are TGTGCCAGCAGTTACCCGACTAGCGGGGCTAACAATGAGCAGTTCTTC.

This rearrangement joins TRBV6-5 to TRBJ1-5; D is undetermined. The CDR3 length is 15 residues. The V gene lost 6 bases and the J gene lost 0 bases, with 12 bases spanning the gap. Germline CDR1 and CDR2: MNHEY and SVGAGI. The DNA of the CDR3 is TGTGCCAGCAGGAGTGGCGGGTATAGCAATCAGCCCCAGCATTTT. Its translation: CASRSGGYSNQPQHF.